This T cell receptor beta chain was identified during a study of response to subunit inactivated influenza vaccine. Remarks on this clonotype: What it binds is not known.

Overall study findings and caveats: Authors suggested each seasonal influenza vaccination recruits few new T cells.

TCRdb re-analysed the RT-PCR reads in MiXCR, keeping a single row per CDR3 protein. The sample shows roughly 700,000 distinct CDR3 sequences, around 14% of them seen only once. The source of this sequence is a man in his fifties who received an inactivated influenza vaccine. Sequencing was performed on PBMCs from blood, taken 11 to 12 days after vaccination.

The chain's CDR3 is CASRTSDSNEQFF. The CDR3 DNA reads TGTGCCAGCAGAACTTCGGACTCAAATGAGCAGTTCTTC. V gene TRBV6-1 combines with J gene TRBJ2-1, with D possibly matching TRBD2 (5 bases). V lost 6 bases and J lost 7, with 13 bases in between. The CDR3 sequence is 13 residues long. Germline V gene data show CDR1 as MNHNS and CDR2 as SASEGT.